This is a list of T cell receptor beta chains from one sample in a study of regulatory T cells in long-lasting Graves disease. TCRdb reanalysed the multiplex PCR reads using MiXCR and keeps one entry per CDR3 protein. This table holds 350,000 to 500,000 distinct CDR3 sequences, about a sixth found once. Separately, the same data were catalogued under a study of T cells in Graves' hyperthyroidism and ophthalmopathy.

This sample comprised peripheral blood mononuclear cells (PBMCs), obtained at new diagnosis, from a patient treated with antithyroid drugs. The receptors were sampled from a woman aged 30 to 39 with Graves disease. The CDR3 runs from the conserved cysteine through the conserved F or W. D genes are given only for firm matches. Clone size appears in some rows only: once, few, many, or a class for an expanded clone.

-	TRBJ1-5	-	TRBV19	TGTGCCAGTAGCCAATTAGGGGGGAACAGGGACCGGAATCAGCCCCAGCATTTT	CASSQLGGNRDRNQPQHF
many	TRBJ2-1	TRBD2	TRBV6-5	TGTGCCAGCAGTTATCCGGGACTAGCGGTCTACAATGAGCAGTTCTTC	CASSYPGLAVYNEQFF
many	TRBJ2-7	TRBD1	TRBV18	TGTGCCAGCTCGGCCCGACAGGGGCCCTACGAGCAGTACTTC	CASSARQGPYEQYF
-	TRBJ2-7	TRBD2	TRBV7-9	TGTGCCAGCAGCCTTGCCCAGCGGGAGAAAACCTACGAGCAGTACTTC	CASSLAQREKTYEQYF
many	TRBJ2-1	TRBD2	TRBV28	TGTGCCAGCAGTTTACCCGGGAGGCCGGGGAATGAGCAGTTCTTC	CASSLPGRPGNEQFF
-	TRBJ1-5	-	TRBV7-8	TGTGCCAGCAGCCCGCCGTACGGCGTACGAACCCATCAGCACCAGCATTTT	CASSPPYGVRTHQHQHF
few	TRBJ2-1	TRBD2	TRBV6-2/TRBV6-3	TGTGCCAGCAGTTATTACCTGGCGGGAGGGTCCTATGAGCAGTTCTTC	CASSYYLAGGSYEQFF
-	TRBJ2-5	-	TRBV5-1	TGCGCCAGCACACCCCTGGACCCCCAAGAGACCCAGTACTTC	CASTPLDPQETQYF
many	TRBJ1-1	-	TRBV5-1	TGTGCCAGCAGCCTCGCCTTGAACACTGAAGCTTTCTTT	CASSLALNTEAFF
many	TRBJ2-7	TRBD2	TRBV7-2	TGTGCCAGCAGCCCATTGCGGGAGACCTCCTACGAGCAGTACTTC	CASSPLRETSYEQYF
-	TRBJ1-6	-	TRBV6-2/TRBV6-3	TGTGCCAGCAGTTACCCCTCCAGGGAAGCGGATTCACCCCTCCACTTT	CASSYPSREADSPLHF
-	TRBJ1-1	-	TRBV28	TGTGCCAGCAGTTTATTGGACAGTAACACTGAAGCTTTCTTT	CASSLLDSNTEAFF
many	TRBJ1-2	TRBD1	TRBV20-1	TGCAGTGCTGGTCTGACAGGGGGAAGGAACTATGGCTACACCTTC	CSAGLTGGRNYGYTF